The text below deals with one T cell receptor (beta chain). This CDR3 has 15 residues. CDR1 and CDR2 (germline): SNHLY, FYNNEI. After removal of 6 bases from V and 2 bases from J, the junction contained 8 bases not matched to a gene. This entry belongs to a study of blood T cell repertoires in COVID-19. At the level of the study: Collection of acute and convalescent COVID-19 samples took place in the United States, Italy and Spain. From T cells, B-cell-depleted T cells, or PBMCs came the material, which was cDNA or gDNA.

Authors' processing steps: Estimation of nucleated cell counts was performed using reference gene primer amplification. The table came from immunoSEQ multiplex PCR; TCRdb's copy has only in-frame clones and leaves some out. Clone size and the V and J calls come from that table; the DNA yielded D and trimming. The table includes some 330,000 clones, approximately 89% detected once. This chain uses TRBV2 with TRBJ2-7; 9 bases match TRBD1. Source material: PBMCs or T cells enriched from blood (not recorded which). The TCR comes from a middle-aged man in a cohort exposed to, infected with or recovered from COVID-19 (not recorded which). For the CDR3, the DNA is TGTGCCAGCAGGGACGGACAGGGGAAGGCCTACGAGCAGTACTTC. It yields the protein CASRDGQGKAYEQYF.